Following are 23 T cell receptor beta chains from one sample sequenced in a study of cytomegalovirus exposure and HLA in healthy donors. Generated by immunoSEQ multiplex PCR, the TCRdb table keeps only in-frame clones and is missing some. The sample shows 120,000 or so clones, roughly 90% of them seen only once. The sample taken for sequencing was PBMCs. The receptors originated from a man aged 25 to 40 in good health and CMV-seronegative.

The gene calls are TRBV19 and TRBJ1-2; TRBD1 matches 7 bases. The CDR3 has 13 residues. V dropped 5 bases and J dropped 2; count of bases not matched to a gene: 2. Germline-derived CDR1 and CDR2 are LNHDA and SQIVND (reference sequence). This CDR3 is CASSYRGNYGYTF. In DNA, the CDR3 is TGTGCCAGTAGTTACAGGGGAAACTATGGCTACACCTTC.

The chain employs TRBV19 and TRBJ1-4, with D perhaps TRBD1 (5 bases). The germline gives CDR1 LNHDA, CDR2 SQIVND (reference sequence). The length of the CDR3 is 13 residues. Trimming left V 5 bases short and J 8 bases short, with 12 bases between. CDR3 nucleotide sequence: TGTGCCAGTAGTCCTGGTCGGGGGGAAAAACTGTTTTTT. Its translation: CASSPGRGEKLFF.

The chain uses TRBV7-9 and TRBJ1-5; maybe TRBD1 (5 bases). V was trimmed by 3 bases and J by 7 bases, leaving 13 bases between them. The CDR3 length is 14 residues. Germline CDR1 SEHNR, CDR2 FQNEAQ (reference sequence). CDR3 coding DNA: TGTGCCAGCAGCTTGGCAGGGTCCGAACAGCCCCAGCATTTT. Translating it yields CASSLAGSEQPQHF.

The rearrangement joins TRBV6-1 to TRBJ1-5, with D unclear. Germline CDR1 is MNHNS and CDR2 is SASEGT. Deletions cut 5 bases from V and 1 base from J, with 3 bases between. CDR3 length equals 12 residues. The CDR3 DNA reads TGTGCCAGCAGTCTAAGCAATCAGCCCCAGCATTTT. Its protein product is CASSLSNQPQHF.

The CDR3 nucleotides read TGTGCTAGTGGTTGGAGTGGCACCGGGGAGCTGTTTTTT. It yields the protein CASGWSGTGELFF. The rearrangement joins TRBV12-5 to TRBJ2-2; no reliable D call. V lost 4 bases, J lost 4 bases, and 7 bases lay in between. The CDR3 totals 13 residues. Germline-derived CDR1 and CDR2 are LGHNT and FRNRAP.

This chain connects TRBV5-4 to TRBJ2-7, with TRBD1 matching over 8 bases. V was clipped by 1 base and J by 6 bases; unmatched bases: 6. Looked up from germline, CDR1 is SGHNT and CDR2 is YYREEE (reference sequence). The CDR3 consists of 14 residues. The CDR3 DNA reads TGTGCCAGCAGCTTGACGGGACAGGTAGCCGAGCAGTACTTC. Encoded protein: CASSLTGQVAEQYF.

The chain uses TRBV6-5 and TRBJ2-7; D may be TRBD2 (5 bases). This CDR3 is built from 16 residues. The germline CDR1 and CDR2 sequences are MNHEY and SVGAGI. Trimming pared 4 bases from V and 2 bases from J, leaving 18 bases between. CDR3 protein: CASSSRLAEITYEQYF. The CDR3 DNA reads TGTGCCAGCAGTTCCCGGCTAGCCGAGATCACCTACGAGCAGTACTTC.

This clone turned up a few times. The chain has TRBV5-4 and TRBJ1-2; D might be TRBD1 (6 bases). V dropped 4 bases and J dropped 2 bases, with 12 bases sitting between them. The CDR3 runs to 14 residues. Germline CDR1 and CDR2: SGHNT and YYREEE (reference sequence). In nucleotides, the CDR3 is TGTGCCAGCAGCATGGACACAGGGAACTATGGCTACACCTTC. Its translation is CASSMDTGNYGYTF.

The gene calls are TRBV14 and TRBJ1-1; tentatively, D is TRBD1 (6 bases). This CDR3 comprises 14 residues. V lost 4 bases and J lost 3, with 12 bases in between. Germline-derived CDR1 and CDR2 are SGHDN and FVKESK. CDR3 in DNA: TGTGCCAGCAGCCCGTGGACAGCAGACACTGAAGCTTTCTTT. It encodes CASSPWTADTEAFF.

The V and J genes are TRBV5-1 and TRBJ2-3, with D tentatively TRBD1 (5 bases). Germline V lookup: CDR1 SGHRS, CDR2 YFSETQ. The CDR3 is 16 residues long. The V end lost 0 bases, the J end lost 1 base, and 12 bases lay between the germline ends. CDR3 sequence: CASSLAATQGTDTQYF. The CDR3 DNA reads TGCGCCAGCAGCTTGGCCGCGACACAGGGCACAGATACGCAGTATTTT.

The rearrangement links TRBV5-1 to TRBJ2-7; TRBD2 aligns across 8 bases. The CDR3 runs to 15 residues. V was clipped by 5 bases and J by 2 bases; unmatched bases: 9. In germline, CDR1 is SGHRS, CDR2 YFSETQ. The CDR3 spells CASRIGLAVTYEQYF. Written as DNA, the CDR3 is TGCGCCAGCAGAATCGGACTAGCTGTGACCTACGAGCAGTACTTC. Looking up the rest from reference TRBV5-1 and TRBJ2-7 gives the full variable domain: KAGVTQTPRYLIKTRGQQVTLSCSPISGHRSVSWYQQTPGQGLQFLFEYFSETQRNKGNFPGRFSGRQFSNSRSEMNVSTLELGDSALYLCASRIGLAVTYEQYFGPGTRLTVT.

With respect to this clone: The same CDR3 arises from other DNA sequences in this sample as well. The chain joins TRBV5-4 to TRBJ2-2, with no clear D. The CDR3 extends over 13 amino acids. The V and J ends lost 2 bases and 7 bases respectively, with 9 bases between them. Germline lookup yields CDR1 SGHNT and CDR2 YYREEE (reference sequence). In DNA form, the CDR3 reads TGTGCCAGCAGCTTAAGAGGCGGCGGGGAGCTGTTTTTT. Translation: CASSLRGGGELFF.

This clone has only one observation. The chain uses TRBV6-5 and TRBJ1-2, with D uncertain. This CDR3 comprises 13 residues. Germline assignment: CDR1 MNHEY and CDR2 SVGAGI. V lost 6 bases, J lost 7 bases, and 15 bases lay in between. The CDR3 reads CASSPPGRAGYTF. CDR3 DNA sequence: TGTGCCAGCAGCCCGCCTGGGAGGGCTGGCTACACCTTC.

This clone was recorded once. This chain links TRBV11-2 with TRBJ2-7; 9 bases are a match to TRBD1. Losses at the gene ends were 5 bases for V and 9 bases for J; bases not matched to a gene: 8. Germline CDR1 is SGHAT and CDR2 is FQNNGV. The CDR3 extends over 13 amino acids. CDR3 region: CASSTARQGVQYF. CDR3 sequence (DNA): TGTGCCAGCAGCACCGCAAGACAGGGGGTGCAGTACTTC.

V gene TRBV7-2 combines with J gene TRBJ2-1; 7 nucleotides align to TRBD2. V dropped 5 bases and J dropped 2; count of bases not matched to a gene: 6. The CDR3 totals 15 residues. Per germline, CDR1 SGHTA and CDR2 FQGNSA. The CDR3 loop is CASSQLARPYNEQFF. In nucleotides, the CDR3 is TGTGCCAGCAGCCAACTAGCGAGACCCTACAATGAGCAGTTCTTC.

The genes are TRBV28 and TRBJ2-7; 14 bases line up with TRBD2. The length of the CDR3 is 14 residues. The V gene end was trimmed by 8 bases and the J gene end by 3 bases; junction bases not matched to a gene: 3. CDR1 and CDR2 from the germline V gene are MDHEN and SYDVKM. The CDR3, as DNA: TGTGCCAGCCGAGGACTAGCGGGAGGCTACGAGCAGTACTTC. Amino acids: CASRGLAGGYEQYF.

This clone appeared a single time. The chain is built from TRBV7-2 and TRBJ1-1; D remains unclear. The germline gives CDR1 SGHTA, CDR2 FQGNSA. The CDR3 loop spans 13 amino acids. Deletions cut 5 bases from V and 6 bases from J, with 13 bases between. The CDR3 is CASSLTRVSEAFF. The CDR3 bases are TGTGCCAGCAGCCTTACCCGAGTATCTGAAGCTTTCTTT.

The chain carries TRBV9 and TRBJ1-4; weak D call: TRBD1 (5 bases). V was clipped by 0 bases and J by 5 bases, with 14 bases between them. In germline, CDR1 is SGDLS, CDR2 YYNGEE. The CDR3 spans 16 residues. This chain's CDR3 is CASSVGSGRGNEKLFF. CDR3 bases: TGTGCCAGCAGCGTAGGTTCTGGGCGGGGGAATGAAAAACTGTTTTTT.

This chain uses TRBV7-9 with TRBJ1-4; no firm D call. Germline assignment: CDR1 SEHNR and CDR2 FQNEAQ (reference sequence). This CDR3 has 14 amino acids. V was pared by 6 bases and J by 7 bases, with 15 bases between. CDR3 nucleotides: TGTGCCAGCAGTTTAACTCAGGAGGCTGAAAAACTGTTTTTT. This sequence encodes CASSLTQEAEKLFF.

V usage is TRBV5-4 and J usage is TRBJ2-5, with D maybe TRBD2 (5 bases). Trimming took 6 bases from V and 5 from J, leaving 23 bases between them. This CDR3 is 16 amino acids long. CDR1 is SGHNT, CDR2 YYREEE, per germline (reference sequence). In nucleotides, the CDR3 is TGTGCCAGCAACCAACCGGAGGATCCCCTGGGGGAGACCCAGTACTTC. Translating it yields CASNQPEDPLGETQYF.

This chain joins TRBV30 and TRBJ2-3; D might be TRBD2 (6 bases). V was pared by 5 bases and J by 3 bases, with 12 bases between. Looked up from germline, CDR1 is GTSNPN and CDR2 is SVGIG (reference sequence). The CDR3 length is 13 residues. CDR3 sequence reads: CAWSSSVTDTQYF. The CDR3 DNA reads as TGTGCCTGGTCCTCTAGCGTTACAGATACGCAGTATTTT.

This chain joins TRBV7-3 and TRBJ2-1, with 15 bases identical to TRBD2. V gave up 4 bases and J gave up 8 bases; unmatched junction bases: 9. Germline lookup yields CDR1 SGHTA and CDR2 FQGTGA. This CDR3 contains 17 residues. The CDR3 protein is CASSSGGTSGRRDEQFF. CDR3 nucleotide sequence: TGTGCCAGCAGCTCCGGGGGGACTAGCGGGAGGAGGGATGAGCAGTTCTTC. The entire variable domain, with the rest obtained from reference TRBV7-3 and TRBJ2-1, is as follows: GAGVSQTPSNKVTEKGKYVELRCDPISGHTALYWYRQSLGQGPEFLIYFQGTGAADDSGLPNDRFFAVRPEGSVSTLKIQRTERGDSAVYLCASSSGGTSGRRDEQFFGPGTRLTVL.

V gene TRBV19 combines with J gene TRBJ2-1; 7 nucleotides line up with TRBD2. With 5 bases clipped from V and 9 bases from J, the junction kept 7 bases outside the gene matches. CDR1 LNHDA and CDR2 SQIVND come from the germline V gene (reference sequence). CDR3 size: 13 residues. The CDR3: CASSAGATVEQFF. In DNA form, the CDR3 reads TGTGCCAGTAGTGCGGGAGCGACCGTTGAGCAGTTCTTC.